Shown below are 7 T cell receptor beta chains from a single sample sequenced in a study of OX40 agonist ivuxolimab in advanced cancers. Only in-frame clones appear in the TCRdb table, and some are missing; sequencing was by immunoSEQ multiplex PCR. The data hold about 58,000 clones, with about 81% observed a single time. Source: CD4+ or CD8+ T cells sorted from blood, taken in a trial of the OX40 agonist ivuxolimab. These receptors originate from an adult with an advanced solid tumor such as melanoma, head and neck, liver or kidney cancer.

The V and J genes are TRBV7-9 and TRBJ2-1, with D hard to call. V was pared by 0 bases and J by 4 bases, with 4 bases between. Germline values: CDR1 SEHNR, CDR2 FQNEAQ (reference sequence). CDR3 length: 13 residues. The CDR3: CASSLAQYNEQFF. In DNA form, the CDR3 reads TGTGCCAGCAGCTTAGCACAGTACAATGAGCAGTTCTTC.

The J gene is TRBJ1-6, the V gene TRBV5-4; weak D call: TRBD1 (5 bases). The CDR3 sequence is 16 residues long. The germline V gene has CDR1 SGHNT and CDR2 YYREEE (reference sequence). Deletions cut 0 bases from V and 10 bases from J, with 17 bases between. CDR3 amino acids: CASSLEWSRGGSPLHF. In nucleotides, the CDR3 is TGTGCCAGCAGCTTGGAGTGGAGTAGGGGCGGGTCACCCCTCCACTTT. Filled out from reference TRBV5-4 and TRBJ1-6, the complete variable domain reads ETGVTQSPTHLIKTRGQQVTLRCSSQSGHNTVSWYQQALGQGPQFIFQYYREEENGRGNFPPRFSGLQFPNYSSELNVNALELDDSALYLCASSLEWSRGGSPLHFGNGTRLTVT.

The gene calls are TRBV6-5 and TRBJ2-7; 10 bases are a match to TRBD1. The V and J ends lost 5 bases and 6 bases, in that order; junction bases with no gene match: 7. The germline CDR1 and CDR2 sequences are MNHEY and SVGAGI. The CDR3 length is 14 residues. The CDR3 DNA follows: TGTGCCAGCAGTAACGCCGGGACAGGGGTCGAGCAGTACTTC. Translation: CASSNAGTGVEQYF.

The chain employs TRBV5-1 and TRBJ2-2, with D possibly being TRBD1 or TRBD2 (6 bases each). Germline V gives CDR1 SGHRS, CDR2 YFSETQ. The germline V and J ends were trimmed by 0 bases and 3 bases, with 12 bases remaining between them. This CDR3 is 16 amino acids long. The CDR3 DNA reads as TGCGCCAGCAGCTTGGTGGGGGGCAGTGACACCGGGGAGCTGTTTTTT. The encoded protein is CASSLVGGSDTGELFF. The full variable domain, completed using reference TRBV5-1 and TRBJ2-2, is KAGVTQTPRYLIKTRGQQVTLSCSPISGHRSVSWYQQTPGQGLQFLFEYFSETQRNKGNFPGRFSGRQFSNSRSEMNVSTLELGDSALYLCASSLVGGSDTGELFFGEGSRLTVL.

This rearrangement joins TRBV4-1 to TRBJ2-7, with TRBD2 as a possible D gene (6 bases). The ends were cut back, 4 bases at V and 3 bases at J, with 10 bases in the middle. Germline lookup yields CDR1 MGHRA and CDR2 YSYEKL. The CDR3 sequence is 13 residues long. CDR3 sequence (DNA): TGCGCCAGCAGCCCCGGGGGAATCTACGAGCAGTACTTC. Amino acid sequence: CASSPGGIYEQYF.

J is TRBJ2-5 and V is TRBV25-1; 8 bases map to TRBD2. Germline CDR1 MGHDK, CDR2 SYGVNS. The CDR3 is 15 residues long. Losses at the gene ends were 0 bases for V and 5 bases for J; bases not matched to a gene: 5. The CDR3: CASSEYRGGDETQYF. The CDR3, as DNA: TGTGCCAGCAGTGAATATCGGGGGGGCGATGAGACCCAGTACTTC.

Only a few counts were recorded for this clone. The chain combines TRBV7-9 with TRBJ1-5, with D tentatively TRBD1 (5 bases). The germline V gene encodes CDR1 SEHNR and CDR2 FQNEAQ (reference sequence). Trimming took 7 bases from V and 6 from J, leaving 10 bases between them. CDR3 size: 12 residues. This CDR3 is CASTPGGQPQHF. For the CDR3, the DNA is TGTGCCAGCACTCCGGGGGGTCAGCCCCAGCATTTT.